The entry below gives a single TCR beta chain sequence along with its context. Its antigen remains unknown. This clone may be a read error of a much larger clone one base away. These data originate in a study of blood T cells in healthy people across ages. Study as a whole: About one barcoded beta molecule per two T cells was captured by template switching.

Trimming took 0 bases from V and 3 from J, leaving 15 bases between them. This CDR3 has 16 amino acids. Looked up from germline, CDR1 is DFQATT and CDR2 is SNEGSKA (reference sequence). Points from the study as a whole: Diversity estimates drawn from one million T cells were deemed underestimates.

Each sample had at least 6 million PBMCs isolated. Primers used in a second PCR of about 6 to 11 cycles were a sample-barcoded 5' primer and a J-beta primer mix. TCRdb ran MiXCR on the 5' RACE reads and lists one entry per CDR3 protein. The data show a few hundred thousand distinct CDR3 sequences, roughly 28% seen once. The receptor was isolated from a woman between 65 and 79 years old in good health. The V gene is TRBV20-1, the J gene TRBJ2-1; tentatively, D is TRBD2 (6 bases). The sample consisted of blood. CDR3 sequence reads: CSARDGRRGNYNEQFF. CDR3 nucleotides: TGCAGTGCTAGAGATGGGAGACGGGGGAACTACAATGAGCAGTTCTTC.